The TCR beta chain described here comes from a study of T cells in tumors and immune-related adverse events. This clone was seen once. Libraries were prepared by immunoSEQ multiplex PCR; TCRdb keeps only in-frame clonotypes and omits some of them. The sample carries approximately 11,000 clones, approximately 90% recorded once. The clonotype was recovered from a female donor with metastatic renal cell carcinoma. Material: lymph node tissue, obtained from a patient treated with anti-PD-1 therapy.

The DNA for the CDR3 is TGTGCCAGCAGCTTGACAGGGGAAGGGGACGAGCAGTACTTC. This codes for CASSLTGEGDEQYF. V gene TRBV5-4 combines with J gene TRBJ2-7; TRBD1 matches at 7 bases. V lost 1 base and J lost 5; bases outside the gene matches: 6. This CDR3 comprises 14 residues. CDR1 is SGHNT and CDR2 is YYREEE in the germline V gene (reference sequence).